The 3 T cell receptor beta chains below all came from one sample that was sequenced in a study of blood T cell repertoires in COVID-19. Profiled with immunoSEQ multiplex PCR; TCRdb holds only in-frame clones, not every one. The sample holds 400,000 or so clones; over 75% are singletons and the top ten take over 2%. Material for sequencing was PBMCs or T cells enriched from blood (not recorded which). Every receptor here comes from a woman aged 40 to 55 with acute COVID-19.

The V call is TRBV2, the J call TRBJ1-5, with 11 bases matching TRBD1. CDR1 is SNHLY and CDR2 is FYNNEI in the germline V gene. Trimming removed 4 bases from V and 1 base from J; junction bases left unmatched: 3. The CDR3 is 16 residues long. CDR3 in amino acids: CASSAGQGGSNQPQHF. The DNA of the CDR3 is TGTGCCAGCAGTGCGGGACAGGGGGGCAGCAATCAGCCCCAGCATTTT.

The gene calls are TRBV4-1 and TRBJ1-4; D not certain. The V and J ends lost 1 base and 7 bases respectively, with 7 bases between them. The CDR3 is made up of 13 amino acids. CDR1 is MGHRA and CDR2 is YSYEKL in the germline V gene. The CDR3 spells CASSQGHFEKLFF. CDR3 nucleotides: TGCGCCAGCAGCCAAGGGCATTTTGAAAAACTGTTTTTT.

V and J are TRBV30 and TRBJ1-3, with D uncertain. This CDR3 contains 14 residues. Trimming removed 5 bases from V and 0 bases from J, with 11 bases in between. Germline V lookup: CDR1 GTSNPN, CDR2 SVGIG (reference sequence). The CDR3 is CAWGGTRSGNTIYF. In DNA, the CDR3 is TGTGCCTGGGGAGGTACTCGCTCTGGAAACACCATATATTTT. The whole variable domain, remainder taken from reference TRBV30 and TRBJ1-3, is SQTIHQWPATLVQPVGSPLSLECTVEGTSNPNLYWYRQAAGRGLQLLFYSVGIGQISSEVPQNLSASRPQDRQFILSSKKLLLSDSGFYLCAWGGTRSGNTIYFGEGSWLTVV.